A single sample gave rise to the 10 T cell receptor beta chains below, sequenced in a study of T cells in Graves' hyperthyroidism and ophthalmopathy. Amplification of TCR beta CDR3 regions used RNA as the template. A first-round RT-PCR of the TCR CDR3 used the HTBI primer set. TCRdb redid the calling of the multiplex PCR reads with MiXCR, one entry per CDR3 protein. Here the sample spans more than 350,000 distinct CDR3 sequences, approximately 14% being singletons. Sequencing was done on a sample of blood. These receptors all come from a woman aged 55-70 years with Graves' ophthalmopathy.

The sample holds many counts of this clonotype. CDR3 protein: CAWEGVGEAFF. In DNA form, the CDR3 reads TGTGCCTGGGAGGGGGTTGGTGAAGCTTTCTTT. The chain employs TRBV30 and TRBJ1-1, with D possibly TRBD1 on 6 matching bases. Germline V CDR1 and CDR2: GTSNPN, SVGIG (reference sequence). Trimming shortened V by 5 bases and J by 7 bases, and 11 bases separated the two germline ends. The CDR3 totals 11 residues. Complete variable domain (other parts from reference TRBV30 and TRBJ1-1): SQTIHQWPATLVQPVGSPLSLECTVEGTSNPNLYWYRQAAGRGLQLLFYSVGIGQISSEVPQNLSASRPQDRQFILSSKKLLLSDSGFYLCAWEGVGEAFFGQGTRLTVV.

This clonotype was seen repeatedly, ten times or more. The rearrangement links TRBV6-1 to TRBJ1-2; 9 bases map to TRBD1. With V trimmed by 3 bases and J by 5 bases, 7 bases remained unmatched. The germline V gene has CDR1 MNHNS and CDR2 SASEGT. The CDR3 consists of 15 residues. In DNA, the CDR3 is TGTGCCAGCAGTGATGGACAGGGGAGGGTATATGGCTACACCTTC. Its translation: CASSDGQGRVYGYTF.

This clonotype showed up many times. This chain connects TRBV12-3 or TRBV12-4 to TRBJ2-2; D is unclear. Trimming removed 1 base at V and 0 bases at J, with 6 bases between. The CDR3 totals 15 residues. The CDR3 region is CASSLGHANTGELFF. CDR3 sequence (DNA): TGTGCCAGCAGTTTAGGACACGCGAACACCGGGGAGCTGTTTTTT.

The sample holds many counts of this clonotype. This sequence joins TRBV28 and TRBJ1-2; 7 bases align to TRBD1. Germline V CDR1 and CDR2: MDHEN, SYDVKM. This CDR3 has 15 amino acids. Trimming at V came to 5 bases and at J to 4 bases, leaving 10 bases not matched to a gene. CDR3 bases: TGTGCCAGCAGTAAACCTAGACAGGGAAGCTATGGCTACACCTTC. It yields the protein CASSKPRQGSYGYTF.

This chain uses TRBV11-1 with TRBJ2-7, with 7 bases that match TRBD1. The V and J ends lost 3 bases and 5 bases, in that order; junction bases with no gene match: 4. CDR1 is SGHAT and CDR2 is FQDESV in the germline V gene (reference sequence). There are 13 residues in the CDR3. This CDR3 reads CASSFKGGHEQYF. DNA of the CDR3: TGTGCCAGCAGCTTTAAAGGGGGCCACGAGCAGTACTTC.

The chain employs TRBV19 and TRBJ2-1; a weak D match, TRBD2 (6 bases). This CDR3 contains 15 residues. Trimming removed 2 bases from V and 0 bases from J, with 8 bases in between. The germline CDR1 and CDR2 sequences are LNHDA and SQIVND (reference sequence). This chain's CDR3 is CASSIRAGSYNEQFF. CDR3 in DNA: TGTGCCAGTAGTATAAGAGCGGGCTCCTACAATGAGCAGTTCTTC.

This clonotype showed up many times. The V and J genes are TRBV28 and TRBJ2-7, with D possibly being TRBD2 (5 bases). Germline CDR1 and CDR2: MDHEN and SYDVKM. This CDR3 contains 15 residues. The V end lost 4 bases, the J end lost 1 base, and 14 bases lay between the germline ends. Written as DNA, the CDR3 is TGTGCCAGCAGTTACCGGGGAGACGGTTCCTACGAGCAGTACTTC. Protein product: CASSYRGDGSYEQYF.

The rearrangement links TRBV7-9 to TRBJ2-2; D unclear. Trimming shortened V by 8 bases and J by 5 bases, and 3 bases separated the two germline ends. Germline CDR1 SEHNR, CDR2 FQNEAQ (reference sequence). The CDR3 covers 10 residues. CDR3 DNA: TGTGCCAGCCAGACCGGGGAGCTGTTTTTT. Translated: CASQTGELFF.

The V and J genes are TRBV28 and TRBJ2-7; TRBD2 matches at 10 bases. The J segment lost 3 bases and the V segment lost 3 bases, leaving 11 bases of the junction unmatched. The CDR3 extends over 17 amino acids. Per the germline V gene, CDR1 is MDHEN and CDR2 is SYDVKM. CDR3 DNA: TGTGCCAGCAGTTTGAGGCTAGCGGGAGTGATCGGCTACGAGCAGTACTTC. Its translation is CASSLRLAGVIGYEQYF.

The CDR3 nucleotides are TGTGCCAGCAGCCAGTGGGAAAACACCGAGCAGTACTTC. It codes for CASSQWENTEQYF. The genes are TRBV3-1 and TRBJ2-7; D is unclear. This CDR3 comprises 13 residues. Between the trimmed V and J ends, which lost 3 bases and 6 bases, there was a span of 12 bases. Germline V gene lookup returns CDR1 LGHDT and CDR2 YNNKEL (reference sequence).